This T cell receptor beta chain was found in a study of blood T cell repertoires in COVID-19. About the study: Sources were T cells, B-cell-depleted T cells, or PBMCs; the material itself was cDNA or gDNA.

The age range of participants was about 18 to 95 years, with residence in about two dozen US areas. This CDR3 comprises 15 residues. V was shortened by 3 bases and J by 0 bases, with 9 bases between the two germline ends. Germline V gene lookup returns CDR1 LNHDA and CDR2 SQIVND (reference sequence). Original processing methods: Estimation of nucleated cell counts was performed using reference gene primer amplification. The data were produced by immunoSEQ multiplex PCR, yet TCRdb's version contains in-frame clones alone and is incomplete. The D gene and trimming were derived from the DNA, and the V and J assignments and clone size from that table. The sample consists of 350,000 to 450,000 clones, about 89% of them appearing once.

V and J are TRBV19 and TRBJ1-5; D is unclear. The TCR sequence derives from a man aged 35 to 55 in a cohort exposed to, infected with or recovered from COVID-19 (not recorded which). Sequenced input: PBMCs or T cells enriched from blood (not recorded which). In DNA, the CDR3 is TGTGCCAGTAGTATTTTCGGGGATAGCAATCAGCCCCAGCATTTT. This translates into CASSIFGDSNQPQHF.